This passage covers 13 T cell receptor beta chains from one sample sequenced in a study of T cells in Graves' hyperthyroidism and ophthalmopathy. Researchers took RNA transcripts and amplified the TCR beta CDR3 regions from them. Primed by the HTBI set, a first-round RT-PCR was run on the TCR CDR3. TCRdb re-derived calls from the multiplex PCR reads in MiXCR, one entry per CDR3 protein. This sample yields 340,000 or so distinct CDR3 sequences, of which over 15% are seen a single time; about half belongs to the top ten. Sequencing was carried out using blood. Source of these receptors: a woman aged 50 to 65 with Graves' hyperthyroidism.

This clonotype has ten or more counts. This chain joins TRBV2 and TRBJ1-4; 8 nucleotides agree with TRBD1. V trimming: 5 bases; J trimming: 6 bases; junction bases outside the gene matches: 2. The CDR3 length is 13 residues. Germline V gene data show CDR1 as SNHLY and CDR2 as FYNNEI. The CDR3 DNA sequence: TGTGCCAGCAGTTTGACAGGGGATGAAAAACTGTTTTTT. Residues: CASSLTGDEKLFF.

This clonotype was observed at least ten times. This chain joins TRBV6-2 or TRBV6-3 and TRBJ2-5; 9 nucleotides match TRBD2. This CDR3 is 17 amino acids long. Germline CDR1 reads MNHEY; CDR2 reads SVGEGT. Trimming took 2 bases from V and 5 from J; bases not matched to a gene: 12. The chain's CDR3 is CASSYGFGREGRETQYF. CDR3 in DNA: TGTGCCAGCAGTTACGGATTTGGGCGGGAGGGCCGTGAGACCCAGTACTTC.

The chain employs TRBV30 and TRBJ2-3, with 14 nucleotides matching TRBD2. This CDR3 is 18 amino acids long. Germline trimming cut 2 bases from V and 1 base from J; bases unmatched to any gene: 8. The germline gives CDR1 GTSNPN, CDR2 SVGIG (reference sequence). As DNA, the CDR3 is TGTGCCTGGAGTCAATTTGGACTAGCGGGAGGACGCACAGATACGCAGTATTTT. Protein sequence: CAWSQFGLAGGRTDTQYF.

Points on this clonotype: This may come from a read error, since a much larger clone is one base off. The chain uses TRBV3-1 and TRBJ2-3; tentative D call: TRBD1 (6 bases). Looked up from germline, CDR1 is LGHDT and CDR2 is YNNKEL (reference sequence). This CDR3 is 14 amino acids long. The CDR3 DNA sequence: TGTGCCGGCAGCCAGTCGCAGGGGACAGATACGCAGTATTTT. It specifies CAGSQSQGTDTQYF.

The CDR3 DNA sequence: TGTGCCACCAGCAGGAGCGGGACCTCCTACAATGAGCAGTTCTTC. Its translation: CATSRSGTSYNEQFF. V gene TRBV15 combines with J gene TRBJ2-1, with 7 bases identical to TRBD2. Germline CDR1 reads LNHNV; CDR2 reads YYDKDF (reference sequence). The CDR3 sequence is 15 residues long. V shed 3 bases and J 0 bases; nucleotides not matched to a gene: 2.

There are a few counts of this clonotype. This may be a read error, as it is one base from a much larger clone. The V call is TRBV7-9, the J call TRBJ2-1; no firm D call. The CDR3 runs 10 residues. The germline V gene encodes CDR1 SEHNR and CDR2 FQNEAQ (reference sequence). V was clipped by 5 bases and J by 7 bases, with 3 bases between them. CDR3 in amino acids: CASSVNEQFF. DNA for the CDR3: TGTGCCAGCAGCGTTAATGAGCAGTTCTTC.

This chain links TRBV12-3 or TRBV12-4 with TRBJ1-3; D is perhaps TRBD1 (5 bases). V lost 7 bases and J lost 5, with 18 bases in between. This CDR3 contains 15 residues. CDR3 bases: TGTGCCAGCACACGGGCAGGGAATGTAAGAAACACCATATATTTT. It encodes CASTRAGNVRNTIYF.

This clonotype was seen at least ten times. The rearrangement joins TRBV30 to TRBJ1-1, with D uncertain. The germline CDR1 and CDR2 sequences are GTSNPN and SVGIG (reference sequence). This CDR3 has 13 amino acids. Between the trimmed V and J ends, which lost 2 bases and 10 bases, there was a span of 17 bases. The CDR3 is CAWSPQIAATAFF. CDR3 DNA sequence: TGTGCCTGGAGTCCCCAAATAGCTGCGACAGCTTTCTTT.

A word on this clonotype: A read error may explain this, as a much larger clone is one base away. The chain recombines TRBV28 with TRBJ2-1, with D perhaps TRBD2 (6 bases). The CDR3 sequence is 15 residues long. The V and J ends lost 5 bases and 6 bases respectively, with 17 bases between them. CDR1 and CDR2 from the germline V gene are MDHEN and SYDVKM. The CDR3, as DNA: TGTGCCAGCAGTGATTCCCTCTTGGGGGGCAATGAGCAGTTCTTC. This gives the protein CASSDSLLGGNEQFF.

The chain joins TRBV5-1 to TRBJ1-1, with D hard to call. The germline V and J ends were trimmed by 1 base and 0 bases, with 10 bases remaining between them. Germline loops: CDR1 SGHRS, CDR2 YFSETQ. The CDR3 loop spans 15 amino acids. The CDR3 DNA reads as TGCGCCAGCAGCTTGAACAGCAACATGAACACTGAAGCTTTCTTT. The encoded protein is CASSLNSNMNTEAFF.

In its sample, this clonotype was seen a few times. This chain uses TRBV19 with TRBJ2-1, with D maybe TRBD1 (5 bases). V lost 7 bases and J lost 5, with 15 bases in between. The CDR3 contains 14 residues. Germline V lookup: CDR1 LNHDA, CDR2 SQIVND (reference sequence). CDR3 DNA sequence: TGTGCCAGTATAGCTGGGGCAGACAACAATGAGCAGTTCTTC. Translation gives CASIAGADNNEQFF.

The rearrangement links TRBV14 to TRBJ2-1; 8 nucleotides line up with TRBD2. Germline values: CDR1 SGHDN, CDR2 FVKESK. The CDR3 extends over 17 amino acids. Losses at the gene ends were 1 base for V and 7 bases for J; bases not matched to a gene: 12. The CDR3: CASSQVPYSRGGNEQFF. DNA of the CDR3: TGTGCCAGCAGCCAAGTTCCATACTCACGGGGGGGGAATGAGCAGTTCTTC.

Notes on this clonotype: A clone one base away is much larger, so this may be a read error. The chain uses TRBV20-1 and TRBJ2-1; 11 bases map to TRBD2. Looked up from germline, CDR1 is DFQATT and CDR2 is SNEGSKA (reference sequence). The CDR3 consists of 14 residues. The V segment lost 5 bases and the J segment 8 bases; nucleotides outside the gene matches: 8. The CDR3 spells CSAYIAGGTHEQFF. The CDR3, as DNA: TGCAGTGCTTACATAGCGGGAGGGACCCATGAGCAGTTCTTC.